This is a list of T cell receptor beta chains from one sample in a study of early T cells in non-severe SARS-CoV-2 infection. Each CDR3 protein gets one entry after TCRdb re-called the 5' RACE reads with MiXCR. This table has some 80,000 distinct CDR3 sequences, 12% appearing once. This specimen was whole blood, taken at baseline. The receptors here all came from an adult who was a healthcare worker with PCR-confirmed SARS-CoV-2 infection or an uninfected control (not recorded which). The donor label of this sample is uncertain. The CDR3 runs from the conserved cysteine through the conserved F or W. The D gene is left open where the match is weak. Part of the rows lack a size; the others show once, few, many or a class for expanded clones.

J gene: TRBJ2-7
clone size: -
V gene: TRBV2
D gene: TRBD1
CDR3 DNA: TGTGCCAGCAGTCCCCGCCGACGTTACAGGGGATCCTACGAGCAGTACTTC
CDR3 protein: CASSPRRRYRGSYEQYF

J gene: TRBJ2-2
clone size: -
V gene: TRBV18
D gene: -
CDR3 DNA: TGTGCCAGCTCCCCGTCTATCGGGGAGCTGTTTTTT
CDR3 protein: CASSPSIGELFF

J gene: TRBJ2-5
clone size: few
V gene: TRBV29-1
D gene: TRBD2
CDR3 DNA: TGCAGCGTTGAGGCGGGAGTAAAGACCCAGTACTTC
CDR3 protein: CSVEAGVKTQYF

J gene: TRBJ2-6
clone size: -
V gene: TRBV12-3/TRBV12-4
D gene: TRBD2
CDR3 DNA: TGTGCCAGCAGCCCGGGGGGCTCTGGGGCCAACGTCCTGACTTTC
CDR3 protein: CASSPGGSGANVLTF

J gene: TRBJ2-1
clone size: many
V gene: TRBV19
D gene: -
CDR3 DNA: TGTGCCAGCGGGCCCGGCGGAGACAATGAGCAGTTCTTC
CDR3 protein: CASGPGGDNEQFF

J gene: TRBJ2-1
clone size: -
V gene: TRBV29-1
D gene: -
CDR3 DNA: TGCAGCACCCCCGGGGGGTTCTTC
CDR3 protein: CSTPGGFF

J gene: TRBJ1-2
clone size: few
V gene: TRBV10-2
D gene: -
CDR3 DNA: TGCGCCAGCAGTGATGGGGTGTTCTATGGCTACACCTTC
CDR3 protein: CASSDGVFYGYTF

J gene: TRBJ1-4
clone size: -
V gene: TRBV19
D gene: -
CDR3 DNA: TGTGCCAGTAGTATGGCACGAAGAACGGAAAAACTGTTTTTT
CDR3 protein: CASSMARRTEKLFF

J gene: TRBJ2-3
clone size: -
V gene: TRBV11-2
D gene: -
CDR3 DNA: TGTGCCAGCAGCTTAGATCGTACGGGCGGCGCAGATACGCAGTATTTT
CDR3 protein: CASSLDRTGGADTQYF

J gene: TRBJ2-7
clone size: -
V gene: TRBV2
D gene: -
CDR3 DNA: TGTGCCAGCAGTGATATCCGCCGGAACTACGAGCAGTACTTC
CDR3 protein: CASSDIRRNYEQYF

J gene: TRBJ2-1
clone size: few
V gene: TRBV6-2/TRBV6-3
D gene: -
CDR3 DNA: TGTGCCAGCAGTTACCGGACCGTTTACAATGAGCAGTTCTTC
CDR3 protein: CASSYRTVYNEQFF

J gene: TRBJ1-4
clone size: -
V gene: TRBV7-7
D gene: -
CDR3 DNA: TGTGCCAGCAGCCTTGGATGGAATGAAAAACTGTTTTTT
CDR3 protein: CASSLGWNEKLFF

J gene: TRBJ2-3
clone size: -
V gene: TRBV12-3/TRBV12-4
D gene: TRBD2
CDR3 DNA: TGTGCCAGCAGTCCCGGCACGGGGAGGGAGGCAGATACGCAGTATTTT
CDR3 protein: CASSPGTGREADTQYF

J gene: TRBJ1-1
clone size: few
V gene: TRBV10-1
D gene: -
CDR3 DNA: TGCGCCAGCCCTTTTGGTGAAGCTTTCTTT
CDR3 protein: CASPFGEAFF

J gene: TRBJ2-7
clone size: -
V gene: TRBV5-1
D gene: -
CDR3 DNA: TGCGCCAGCGGCCTTACCGGGCCGCCTGGCGAGCAGTACTTC
CDR3 protein: CASGLTGPPGEQYF

J gene: TRBJ2-7
clone size: few
V gene: TRBV29-1
D gene: -
CDR3 DNA: TGCAGCGTTGACAGCGGAGGCTACGAGCAGTACTTC
CDR3 protein: CSVDSGGYEQYF

J gene: TRBJ2-1
clone size: -
V gene: TRBV12-5
D gene: -
CDR3 DNA: TGTGCTAGTGGTTCGTTCTACAATGAGCAGTTCTTC
CDR3 protein: CASGSFYNEQFF

J gene: TRBJ2-1
clone size: few
V gene: TRBV7-6
D gene: TRBD2
CDR3 DNA: TGTGCCAGCAGCCCAACCCTACTAGCGGGGGGGCCGGGATACAATGAGCAGTTCTTC
CDR3 protein: CASSPTLLAGGPGYNEQFF

J gene: TRBJ1-1
clone size: -
V gene: TRBV11-2
D gene: -
CDR3 DNA: TGTGCCAGCAGCTCTCCCCGGCAGGGGACTGAAGCTTTCTTT
CDR3 protein: CASSSPRQGTEAFF

J gene: TRBJ2-2
clone size: many
V gene: TRBV5-1
D gene: TRBD1
CDR3 DNA: TGCGCCAGCAGCCAGACAGGGGGCGACACCGGGGAGCTGTTTTTT
CDR3 protein: CASSQTGGDTGELFF

J gene: TRBJ2-3
clone size: few
V gene: TRBV10-1
D gene: TRBD2
CDR3 DNA: TGCGCCAGCTCGGGACTAGCGAGCTCCACAGATACGCAGTATTTT
CDR3 protein: CASSGLASSTDTQYF

J gene: TRBJ2-5
clone size: -
V gene: TRBV5-1
D gene: -
CDR3 DNA: TGCGCCAGCAGCGTGTCGGGACCCTCAAAAGAGACCCAGTACTTC
CDR3 protein: CASSVSGPSKETQYF

J gene: TRBJ2-7
clone size: -
V gene: TRBV5-1
D gene: -
CDR3 DNA: TGCGCCAGCAGCTTGGCTCCATCGGGGGAGCAGTACTTC
CDR3 protein: CASSLAPSGEQYF

J gene: TRBJ2-7
clone size: -
V gene: TRBV5-1
D gene: TRBD2
CDR3 DNA: TGCGCCAGCAGCCTTGATCCCCCCCCTAGCGGGAGTTTCGAGCAGTACTTC
CDR3 protein: CASSLDPPPSGSFEQYF

J gene: TRBJ2-3
clone size: many
V gene: TRBV2
D gene: TRBD2
CDR3 DNA: TGTGCCAGCACTGGACTAGCGGGGGTCACAGATACGCAGTATTTT
CDR3 protein: CASTGLAGVTDTQYF

J gene: TRBJ2-1
clone size: many
V gene: TRBV3-1
D gene: -
CDR3 DNA: TGTGCCAGCAGCCAAGAGGGTGGACTTTCCCGGGACAATGAGCAGTTCTTC
CDR3 protein: CASSQEGGLSRDNEQFF

J gene: TRBJ1-5
clone size: few
V gene: TRBV19
D gene: TRBD1
CDR3 DNA: TGTGCCAGTAGGGGACAGGACCCAAGGCCCCAGCATTTT
CDR3 protein: CASRGQDPRPQHF

J gene: TRBJ1-1
clone size: many
V gene: TRBV7-2
D gene: -
CDR3 DNA: TGTGCCAGCAGCTGGTCGGGCAGCACTGAAGCTTTCTTT
CDR3 protein: CASSWSGSTEAFF

J gene: TRBJ1-1
clone size: many
V gene: TRBV7-9
D gene: -
CDR3 DNA: TGTGCCAGCAGCGTTCAGACTAACACTGAAGCTTTCTTT
CDR3 protein: CASSVQTNTEAFF

J gene: TRBJ2-1
clone size: few
V gene: TRBV19
D gene: -
CDR3 DNA: TGTGCCAGTAGTATCGCGGGAACATCATACAATGAGCAGTTCTTC
CDR3 protein: CASSIAGTSYNEQFF

J gene: TRBJ1-6
clone size: many
V gene: TRBV3-1
D gene: TRBD1
CDR3 DNA: TGTGCCAGCAGCCCCCAGCCTTGGGACAGGGGACCCTCCTATAATTCACCCCTCCACTTT
CDR3 protein: CASSPQPWDRGPSYNSPLHF

J gene: TRBJ2-1
clone size: -
V gene: TRBV5-1
D gene: TRBD2
CDR3 DNA: TGCGCCAGCAGCCCGAGGACTAGCGGGAGTTATGAGCAGTTCTTC
CDR3 protein: CASSPRTSGSYEQFF

J gene: TRBJ2-7
clone size: few
V gene: TRBV7-8
D gene: -
CDR3 DNA: TGTGCCAGCATGTCCGGGGGCAACTACGAGCAGTACTTC
CDR3 protein: CASMSGGNYEQYF

J gene: TRBJ1-5
clone size: many
V gene: TRBV20-1
D gene: -
CDR3 DNA: TGCAGTGCTAGAGAATCCGGGACCCTCAATCAGCCCCAGCATTTT
CDR3 protein: CSARESGTLNQPQHF

J gene: TRBJ2-5
clone size: -
V gene: TRBV5-1
D gene: -
CDR3 DNA: TGCGCCAGCAGCTTGGCCGCGTCTAGCGAAGAGACCCAGTACTTC
CDR3 protein: CASSLAASSEETQYF

J gene: TRBJ2-5
clone size: -
V gene: TRBV6-1
D gene: -
CDR3 DNA: TGTGCCAGCAGGGGGATAAGGGAGAGAGAGACCCAGTACTTC
CDR3 protein: CASRGIRERETQYF

J gene: TRBJ1-2
clone size: -
V gene: TRBV19
D gene: TRBD1
CDR3 DNA: TGTGCCAGTAGTCTAGGGACAGACCCTTTTGGTGGCTACACCTTC
CDR3 protein: CASSLGTDPFGGYTF

J gene: TRBJ1-6
clone size: -
V gene: TRBV11-3
D gene: -
CDR3 DNA: TGTGCCAGCAGCTATACAGGGTCCGCCTCACCCCTCCACTTT
CDR3 protein: CASSYTGSASPLHF

J gene: TRBJ2-5
clone size: many
V gene: TRBV28
D gene: -
CDR3 DNA: TGTGCCAGCAGTGGGGCGAGGGCCGCGGAGACCCAGTACTTC
CDR3 protein: CASSGARAAETQYF

J gene: TRBJ2-1
clone size: -
V gene: TRBV7-2
D gene: -
CDR3 DNA: TGTGCCAGCGGCGAGCGGAACTCCTACAATGAGCAGTTCTTC
CDR3 protein: CASGERNSYNEQFF

J gene: TRBJ2-3
clone size: -
V gene: TRBV7-2
D gene: -
CDR3 DNA: TGTGCCAACAGCCCCGAGGCGTTAGGGCCGGATACCCAGTATTTT
CDR3 protein: CANSPEALGPDTQYF

J gene: TRBJ2-7
clone size: few
V gene: TRBV10-1
D gene: TRBD2
CDR3 DNA: TGCGCCACCTCCCCAGCGGGAGGGAGCGAGCAGTACTTC
CDR3 protein: CATSPAGGSEQYF

J gene: TRBJ2-1
clone size: -
V gene: TRBV27
D gene: -
CDR3 DNA: TGTGCCAGCAGTTTAAGGACTTTCTCCTACAATGAGCAGTTCTTC
CDR3 protein: CASSLRTFSYNEQFF

J gene: TRBJ1-1
clone size: -
V gene: TRBV19
D gene: TRBD1
CDR3 DNA: TGTGCCAGTAGTACCTCCAAGGGACAGTTACTTGGAGCTTTCTTT
CDR3 protein: CASSTSKGQLLGAFF

J gene: TRBJ2-3
clone size: -
V gene: TRBV11-2
D gene: -
CDR3 DNA: TGTGCCAGCAGTATCGAGTGGACAGATACGCAGTATTTT
CDR3 protein: CASSIEWTDTQYF

J gene: TRBJ2-7
clone size: -
V gene: TRBV14
D gene: TRBD1
CDR3 DNA: TGTGCCAGCAGCCAAACCCGTTCTAAGGGGGCGCGTTCCTACGAGCAGTACTTC
CDR3 protein: CASSQTRSKGARSYEQYF

J gene: TRBJ2-5
clone size: -
V gene: TRBV5-4
D gene: TRBD2
CDR3 DNA: TGTGCCAGCAGCTTGGAGCGGGGCTCACAAGAGACCCAGTACTTC
CDR3 protein: CASSLERGSQETQYF

J gene: TRBJ2-5
clone size: many
V gene: TRBV7-2
D gene: TRBD2
CDR3 DNA: TGTGCCAGCAGCGAGAGAGGGACTAAAGAGACCCAGTACTTC
CDR3 protein: CASSERGTKETQYF

J gene: TRBJ1-2
clone size: many
V gene: TRBV12-3/TRBV12-4
D gene: -
CDR3 DNA: TGTGCCAGCAGTTTCTCAGCAGGGACCAACCTCTATGGCTACACCTTC
CDR3 protein: CASSFSAGTNLYGYTF

J gene: TRBJ2-1
clone size: many
V gene: TRBV19
D gene: TRBD2
CDR3 DNA: TGTGCCAGTAGTTATCCAGCGGGGGGGAAAGGTGAGCAGTTCTTC
CDR3 protein: CASSYPAGGKGEQFF

J gene: TRBJ2-7
clone size: many
V gene: TRBV5-1
D gene: TRBD1
CDR3 DNA: TGCGCCAGCAGCTTGGACGGGACAGGGGCCAAGCAGTACTTC
CDR3 protein: CASSLDGTGAKQYF

J gene: TRBJ2-5
clone size: few
V gene: TRBV18
D gene: -
CDR3 DNA: TGTGCCAGCTCACCACCGGACTGGCCAGAGACCCAGTACTTC
CDR3 protein: CASSPPDWPETQYF

J gene: TRBJ2-7
clone size: -
V gene: TRBV25-1
D gene: TRBD1
CDR3 DNA: TGTGCCAGCCGACCGGGACAGGGTCCCTACGAGCAGTACTTC
CDR3 protein: CASRPGQGPYEQYF

J gene: TRBJ2-7
clone size: -
V gene: TRBV6-2/TRBV6-3
D gene: -
CDR3 DNA: TGTGCCAGCACCCCCGGCGACGAGCAGTACTTC
CDR3 protein: CASTPGDEQYF

J gene: TRBJ1-1
clone size: many
V gene: TRBV12-3/TRBV12-4
D gene: -
CDR3 DNA: TGTGCCAGCAGCAGCCCACCGGGGGGCACTGAAGCTTTCTTT
CDR3 protein: CASSSPPGGTEAFF

J gene: TRBJ2-2
clone size: -
V gene: TRBV20-1
D gene: TRBD1
CDR3 DNA: TGCAGTGCTAGAGTCCGGAGGACAGGGGCCGGGGAGCTGTTTTTT
CDR3 protein: CSARVRRTGAGELFF

J gene: TRBJ1-3
clone size: few
V gene: TRBV11-2
D gene: -
CDR3 DNA: TGTGCCAGCAGCTTAGAGGGGGGAGTCGTCGCCGAAACCATATATTTT
CDR3 protein: CASSLEGGVVAETIYF

J gene: TRBJ1-3
clone size: -
V gene: TRBV18
D gene: -
CDR3 DNA: TGTGCCAGCTCCCCTCAGGGGTCTTCTGGAAACACCATATATTTT
CDR3 protein: CASSPQGSSGNTIYF

J gene: TRBJ2-2
clone size: many
V gene: TRBV29-1
D gene: TRBD2
CDR3 DNA: TGCAGCGTTTTCCAAGTTAATGAGGGAGGGCTGTACACCGGGGAGCTGTTTTTT
CDR3 protein: CSVFQVNEGGLYTGELFF

J gene: TRBJ2-3
clone size: many
V gene: TRBV12-3/TRBV12-4
D gene: TRBD2
CDR3 DNA: TGTGCCAGCAGTTCCGCCCATCTGACTAGCGGTCCCACAGATACGCAGTATTTT
CDR3 protein: CASSSAHLTSGPTDTQYF